This T cell receptor beta chain was found in a study of OX40 agonist ivuxolimab in advanced cancers. Study as a whole: While on treatment, patients had intravenous ivuxolimab at 0.01 to 10 mg/kg every 2 weeks. Study-level points and caveats: Some patients without response likewise showed low normalized clonal expansion.

Data came from immunoSEQ multiplex PCR; TCRdb stores just in-frame clones and leaves some out. The sample has around 84,000 clones; approximately 90% are singletons. In regard to this clone: Its antigen is still unknown.

CDR1 is MDHEN and CDR2 is SYDVKM in the germline V gene. The CDR3 has 16 amino acids. Trimming stripped 4 bases from V and 2 bases from J, with 15 bases between. The receptor was isolated from an adult with an advanced solid tumor such as melanoma, head and neck, liver or kidney cancer. The chain is built from TRBV28 and TRBJ1-5; maybe TRBD1 (5 bases). Specimen: CD4+ or CD8+ T cells sorted from blood, collected in a trial of the OX40 agonist ivuxolimab. The CDR3 here is CASSSILGTGNQPQHF. Written as DNA, the CDR3 is TGTGCCAGCAGTTCCATCTTAGGGACGGGCAATCAGCCCCAGCATTTT.